The 14 T cell receptor beta chains below come from one sample, sequenced in a study of blood T cell repertoires in COVID-19. Repertoires were generated with immunoSEQ multiplex PCR, while TCRdb's copy carries only in-frame clones and drops some. The sample holds 200,000 to 300,000 clones, roughly four fifths seen once. What was sequenced was peripheral blood. The receptors derive from an elderly woman with COVID-19, enrolled during active disease.

This clone was seen once. The genes are TRBV4-2 and TRBJ1-2; possibly TRBD1 for D (6 bases). Germline loops: CDR1 LGHNA, CDR2 YNFKEQ. The CDR3 sequence is 14 residues long. Trimming took off 7 bases at V and 5 bases at J, with 17 bases between the two ends. The CDR3 DNA sequence: TGTGCCAGCACCTACCGACAGGAAGGGTATGGCTACACCTTC. It encodes CASTYRQEGYGYTF.

J is TRBJ1-1 and V is TRBV4-1; D is possibly TRBD1 (6 bases). This CDR3 spans 14 amino acids. From germline, CDR1 is MGHRA and CDR2 YSYEKL. V dropped 3 bases and J dropped 1 base, with 9 bases sitting between them. Written as DNA, the CDR3 is TGCGCCAGCAGCCACCAGGACAGGAACACTGAAGCTTTCTTT. Its translation: CASSHQDRNTEAFF.

The CDR3 reads CASSAGGTLYEQYF. The CDR3 DNA reads TGTGCCAGTTCAGCGGGGGGGACGCTCTACGAGCAGTACTTC. J is TRBJ2-7 and V is TRBV19; 10 bases agree with TRBD2. CDR3 length: 14 residues. The junction had 7 bases not matched to a gene; V was cut back by 8 bases and J by 3 bases. The germline V gene has CDR1 LNHDA and CDR2 SQIVND (reference sequence).

The chain uses TRBV28 and TRBJ1-2; 7 bases map to TRBD1. Germline-derived CDR1 and CDR2 are MDHEN and SYDVKM. This CDR3 is built from 14 residues. The V gene end was trimmed by 6 bases and the J gene end by 4 bases; junction bases not matched to a gene: 8. The CDR3 loop reads CASSLTGNVYGYTF. The CDR3 nucleotides are TGTGCCAGCAGCCTGACAGGGAACGTCTATGGCTACACCTTC.

The CDR3 here is CASSSKLAGVYNEQFF. The CDR3 coding sequence is TGCGCCAGCAGCTCGAAACTAGCGGGAGTCTACAATGAGCAGTTCTTC. The gene calls are TRBV5-1 and TRBJ2-1, with 11 bases fitting TRBD2. The CDR3 loop spans 16 amino acids. The germline V gene has CDR1 SGHRS and CDR2 YFSETQ. J was trimmed by 3 bases and V by 3 bases; bases with no gene match: 5. Full variable domain (outside the CDR3, taken from reference TRBV5-1 and TRBJ2-1): KAGVTQTPRYLIKTRGQQVTLSCSPISGHRSVSWYQQTPGQGLQFLFEYFSETQRNKGNFPGRFSGRQFSNSRSEMNVSTLELGDSALYLCASSSKLAGVYNEQFFGPGTRLTVL.

The chain employs TRBV28 and TRBJ1-2, with D hard to call. Trimming left V 5 bases short and J 4 bases short, with 8 bases between. The CDR3 is 12 amino acids. Germline V gene lookup returns CDR1 MDHEN and CDR2 SYDVKM. CDR3 DNA: TGTGCCAGCAGTCGCAGAGGCTATGGCTACACCTTC. Its translation is CASSRRGYGYTF.

The chain recombines TRBV5-4 with TRBJ1-1, with D perhaps matching TRBD1 (5 bases). V gave up 3 bases and J gave up 8 bases, with 11 bases separating them. Germline assignment: CDR1 SGHNT and CDR2 YYREEE (reference sequence). CDR3 length equals 12 residues. In DNA form, the CDR3 reads TGTGCCAGCAGCTCCTTTTCAGGGGAAGCTTTCTTT. This sequence encodes CASSSFSGEAFF.

This chain connects TRBV7-3 to TRBJ2-1, with D perhaps TRBD1 (5 bases). In germline, CDR1 is SGHTA, CDR2 FQGTGA. CDR3 length: 15 amino acids. Trimming stripped 3 bases from V and 2 bases from J, with 11 bases between. The CDR3 nucleotides are TGTGCCAGCAGCTTGGGGCAGGCTACCTACAATGAGCAGTTCTTC. Its translation is CASSLGQATYNEQFF. Full variable domain (outside the CDR3, taken from reference TRBV7-3 and TRBJ2-1): GAGVSQTPSNKVTEKGKYVELRCDPISGHTALYWYRQSLGQGPEFLIYFQGTGAADDSGLPNDRFFAVRPEGSVSTLKIQRTERGDSAVYLCASSLGQATYNEQFFGPGTRLTVL.

This chain joins TRBV7-2 and TRBJ1-6; D is unclear. The V and J ends lost 1 base and 9 bases respectively, with 16 bases between them. The CDR3 runs to 16 residues. CDR1 and CDR2 (germline): SGHTA, FQGNSA. The CDR3 DNA reads TGTGCCAGCAGCTTAGGAGCGGGGTTGAACTCTTCACCCCTCCACTTT. It encodes CASSLGAGLNSSPLHF.

This sequence joins TRBV5-8 and TRBJ1-2, with D tentatively TRBD1 (5 bases). V was trimmed by 1 base and J by 4 bases, leaving 8 bases between them. This CDR3 has 13 amino acids. Per the germline V gene, CDR1 is SGHTS and CDR2 is YDEGEE. The CDR3 spells CASSLRQGYGYTF. The CDR3 DNA sequence: TGTGCCAGCAGCTTGCGGCAGGGCTATGGCTACACCTTC.

The chain carries TRBV6-2 or TRBV6-3 and TRBJ2-3, with 16 bases matching TRBD2. Germline assignment: CDR1 MNHEY and CDR2 SVGEGT. After removal of 0 bases from V and 3 bases from J, the junction contained 9 bases not matched to a gene. The CDR3 runs to 20 residues. The DNA of the CDR3 is TGTGCCAGCAGTTACTCCCCCGGGACTAGCGGGGGGGCCGGGACAGATACGCAGTATTTT. Translation: CASSYSPGTSGGAGTDTQYF.

The V gene is TRBV4-1, the J gene TRBJ2-3; possibly TRBD2 for D (6 bases). This CDR3 comprises 16 residues. Germline lookup yields CDR1 MGHRA and CDR2 YSYEKL. Trimming removed 4 bases at V and 7 bases at J, with 21 bases between. CDR3: CASSPPGSLAIHTQYF. In DNA form, the CDR3 reads TGCGCCAGCAGCCCCCCAGGGTCGCTAGCGATACATACGCAGTATTTT.

The chain employs TRBV11-1 and TRBJ2-5; perhaps TRBD2 as D (6 bases). Germline V gene data show CDR1 as SGHAT and CDR2 as FQDESV (reference sequence). Trimming removed 5 bases from V and 5 bases from J, with 9 bases in between. The CDR3 covers 12 residues. The CDR3 loop reads CASSRGVETQYF. DNA of the CDR3: TGTGCCAGCAGCCGCGGGGTGGAGACCCAGTACTTC.

The genes are TRBV5-4 and TRBJ2-3; tentative D call: TRBD2 (5 bases). Germline loops: CDR1 SGHNT, CDR2 YYREEE (reference sequence). The CDR3 contains 14 residues. Trimming removed 0 bases from V and 6 bases from J, with 11 bases in between. The CDR3 spells CASSLGGRPDTQYF. CDR3 DNA sequence: TGTGCCAGCAGCTTGGGCGGGCGCCCCGATACGCAGTATTTT.